This T cell receptor beta chain is from a study of OX40 agonist ivuxolimab in advanced cancers. Looking at the study overall: Ivuxolimab was a fully human IgG2 agonistic monoclonal antibody targeting the costimulatory receptor OX40 (CD134). Prior anti-PD-1, anti-PD-L1 or anti-CTLA-4 therapy was permitted, and 30% to 50% of dose-escalation patients had received checkpoint inhibitors. The monotherapy dose-escalation portion (N = 52 patients) of the phase I ivuxolimab trial is reported in the paper. In the dose-escalation cohort, 70% to 85% of patients were male, and the mean age was approximately 55 years, with a range of 23 to 79. Among the approximately 50 dose-escalation patients, around 20 had hepatocellular carcinoma, some 15 melanoma, 9 renal cell carcinoma and 9 head and neck cancer. Partial responses were achieved by three dose-escalation patients, of whom one had hepatocellular carcinoma and two had cutaneous melanoma. Intravenous ivuxolimab was administered to patients every 2 weeks at six dose levels: 0.01, 0.1, 0.3, 1.5, 3 and 10 mg/kg. Peripheral TCRbeta sequencing aimed to test whether ivuxolimab altered TCR sequence diversity and caused clonal T-cell expansion.

Genomic DNA was extracted from sorted cells for sequencing of the TCRbeta CDR3 region. The immunoSEQ Assay was used for sequencing of TCRbeta CDR3 regions. Sourced from immuneACCESS, this table was stored by TCRdb with only in-frame sequences that have V and J called. A share of the clones is absent; for the studies checked, an unresolved V gene accounts for under half, and the remainder has no known explanation. The sample has roughly 80,000 clones on record, roughly 91% of them singletons. The biggest ten clones account for over 0.25% of the sample. The trial excluded patients who had a history of autoimmune disease or were on systemic immunosuppression. Peripheral blood for TCR sequencing was drawn from every dose cohort at baseline, at cycle 4 day 1 and at cycle 7 day 1. The samples were taken from a phase I, first-in-human, multicenter, open-label dose-escalation trial of ivuxolimab. The trial enrolled adults with locally advanced or metastatic head and neck squamous cell, hepatocellular, melanoma or renal cell carcinoma. Before TCR sequencing, CD4+ T cells and CD8+ T cells from peripheral blood were sorted into separate populations.

V loses 2 bases of germline sequence and J loses 6 bases, and the interval between the two ends is 20 bases. The cysteine opens and the phenylalanine closes a CDR3 of 16 amino acids. Solely the CDR3 DNA is kept, with 48 bases framed from the first base. According to the germline V gene, CDR1 reads SGHDT and CDR2 reads YYEEEE. Details on this clone: Its binding antigen is unknown. No base quality information exists; no much larger clone differs at one position.

What the work shows at the level of the full study, not this receptor alone: After ivuxolimab, expanded clones were on average more numerous among CD8+ T cells than among CD4+ T cells. Low levels of normalized T-cell clonal expansion were also shown by some nonresponding patients. Which antigens the clonally expanded peripheral T cells were specific for was not determined. Clonal expansion of both CD4+ and CD8+ blood T cells was observed from baseline to week 6 at doses 0.1 to 3.0 mg/kg. In partial responders in the 0.1-3.0 mg/kg groups, normalized peripheral clonal expansion was found to be among the lowest, especially among CD8+ T cells.

Source: CD4+ or CD8+ T cells sorted from blood, taken in a trial of the OX40 agonist ivuxolimab. The sequence was obtained from an adult with an advanced solid tumor such as melanoma, head and neck, liver or kidney cancer. Here the chain combines TRBV5-6 and TRBJ1-2; 5 matching bases give a weak D call of TRBD1. The encoded CDR3 is CASSLIGWQGLHGYTF. The sequence in DNA is TGTGCCAGCAGCTTAATCGGTTGGCAGGGCCTTCATGGCTACACCTTC.